The clone carrying this T cell receptor beta chain was picked up a small number of times. Its antigen remains unidentified. The sample comes from a study of identical twins. General study findings and limits: Fewer insertions marked abundant cord blood beta clonotypes; young adult naive trended weakly, memory not at all. Analyses based on zero insertions could be partly confounded by invariant MAIT and iNKT cells.

Every sampled donor was Caucasian and healthy. The CDR3 runs to 14 residues. The V end lost 1 base, the J end lost 3 bases, and 7 bases lay between the germline ends. Per the germline V gene, CDR1 is LGHDT and CDR2 is YNNKEL (reference sequence). TCRdb re-called the 5' RACE reads with MiXCR, one entry per CDR3 protein. The repertoire holds roughly 290,000 distinct CDR3 sequences, with 6.5% to 9.5% as singletons. Another study also made use of these data, one on yellow fever vaccine responses in identical twins.

This clonotype originated in a young woman in good health. The gene calls are TRBV3-1 and TRBJ1-5; D unclear. The sequenced material came from memory (CD45RO+) T cells sorted from blood. The DNA for the CDR3 is TGTGCCAGCAGCCAAGTTGTGTCCAATCAGCCCCAGCATTTT. Translating gives CASSQVVSNQPQHF.